The source of this T cell receptor beta chain is a study of shared clonotypes between healthy human individuals (dated by TCRdb to about 2020). About the investigation overall: Three men and two women, aged 18 to 49 years, made up the cohort. Libraries were prepared and TCR repertoires were sequenced by different laboratories using diverse techniques, in order to increase sequencing depth and limit assay-specific biases. Blood TCR repertoires of about five healthy adults were deeply sequenced to estimate repertoire size and the extent of clonotype sharing between individuals. Per donor, leukapheresis produced somewhere between about 0.8 and 9 billion PBMCs.

The donors were healthy, HIV-negative adults with no recently reported acute infections or vaccinations. Every donor was a Caucasian adult living in Nashville, Tennessee, USA. In the unsorted samples, some 94 million PBMCs were counted, and genomic DNA was extracted using the QIAamp DNA Blood Mini kit. Blood was collected by leukapheresis, and PBMCs were isolated by Ficoll-Histopaque density gradient centrifugation and then cryopreserved in liquid nitrogen vapor phase. This clone was counted once. Its antigen is still unknown. Base qualities were left out, and no much larger clone turns up one base away. TCR CDR3 regions were amplified from genomic DNA by multiplex PCR using the deep immunoSEQ assay. For each cell subset, the extracted genomic DNA was distributed evenly across all wells of several immunoSEQ 96-well plates, and each plate served as one replicate. For unsorted PBMC, roughly 300 ng of genomic DNA, equivalent to around 30,000 T cell genomes, went into each replicate PCR. Ten immunoSEQ deep assay plates were used to sequence unsorted PBMC genomic DNA. The purified libraries were quantified using a Qubit 3.0 fluorometer, sized with a Bioanalyzer 2100, and then quantified again using the KAPA Library Quantification kit. Every immunoSEQ 96-well plate was sequenced on a dedicated single-read 150-cycle Illumina NextSeq 550 flow cell. Regarding the original processing steps: Because the immunoSEQ output held only junctional sequences and lacked quality scores, the filtering could not match the filtering applied to full-length reads. To assign V/J genes and CDR3, sequences were annotated against IMGT germline references using PyIR, a Python wrapper for IgBLAST v1.9. Reads were removed for weak V/J assignments (E-value above 1e-6), missing CDR3, stop codons, out-of-frame junctions, or ambiguous translated residues. A V3J clonotype was defined by an identical inferred V gene, J gene, and CDR3 amino acid sequence. Percentage overlap between repertoires was computed as shared unique clonotypes divided by the size of the smaller repertoire. Three approaches were used to assess repertoire richness: RTK rarefaction, the Chao1 estimator, and Recon v2.1 estimates of unobserved clonotypes. Sourced from immuneACCESS, this table was stored by TCRdb with only in-frame sequences that have V and J called. A share of the clones is absent; for the studies checked, an unresolved V gene accounts for under half, and the remainder has no known explanation. The V and J calls and clone size were taken over from that table, and D and trimming were inferred from the DNA. In this sample the table shows hundreds of thousands of clones, about 85% of which occur a single time. Less than 15% of the sample rests with the top ten.

Points the paper makes about the study in general: Sampling was restricted to blood, and TCR repertoires in tissue are likely to differ from TCR repertoires in blood. The small number of donors limited the genetic and exposure-history diversity represented. Based on pairwise subsampling, the degree of clonotype sharing among donors was expected to be affected by sequencing depth.

V is cut by 5 bases and J by 3 bases, and the space between the germline ends is 11 bases. Counted from cysteine to phenylalanine, this CDR3 has 13 amino acids. The sequence is cut down to CDR3 DNA, 39 bases in frame from base 1. Per the germline V gene, SGHRS is the CDR1 and YFSETQ is the CDR2. This receptor was taken from a woman between 40 and 55 years old in good health. Some clones in this sample may be carry-over from other donors' samples. Here the chain combines TRBV5-1 and TRBJ2-5, with the D gene call left open. Sequenced material: PBMCs. The DNA reads as follows: TGCGCCAGCAGGGATGAACCCAAAGAGACCCAGTACTTC. Its amino acids are CASRDEPKETQYF.